This TCR beta chain was sequenced in a study of blood T cell repertoires in COVID-19. The protocol was immunoSEQ multiplex PCR, while the TCRdb copy is restricted to in-frame clones and leaves out a portion. The sample shows about 62,000 clones, roughly four fifths of them seen only once. The length of the CDR3 is 15 residues. Germline CDR1 reads SNHLY; CDR2 reads FYNNEI. Unmatched junction bases numbered 3, after V lost 3 bases and J lost 5 bases. The clonotype originates from a woman between 50 and 59 years old with active or convalescent COVID-19. The sample comprised peripheral blood. The chain has TRBV2 and TRBJ1-4, with 10 nucleotides matching TRBD1. CDR3 residues: CASSDDRGRNEKLFF. CDR3 nucleotides: TGTGCCAGCAGTGATGACAGGGGGCGAAATGAAAAACTGTTTTTT.